Below are 6 T cell receptor beta chains sequenced from a single sample in a study of chemoradiotherapy in HPV16-positive cancers. Sequencing was performed with immunoSEQ multiplex PCR; in TCRdb, only in-frame clones are kept and a portion is missing. The data contain 65,000 to 80,000 clones, around nine tenths of them seen just once; the ten biggest clones take up around 3.8%. The sequenced sample was blood, obtained from a patient who underwent chemoradiotherapy. The receptor source for this set is a human donor with HPV-associated anogenital cancer.

This chain connects TRBV10-2 to TRBJ1-1; unclear D gene. The V end lost 8 bases, the J end lost 1 base, and 11 bases lay between the germline ends. The V gene's germline CDR1 is WSHSY and CDR2 SAAADI. This CDR3 is 13 amino acids long. The CDR3 region is CASSAQANTEAFF. DNA of the CDR3: TGCGCCAGCTCTGCGCAGGCGAACACTGAAGCTTTCTTT.

The rearrangement uses TRBV29-1 and TRBJ2-5; the D gene is possibly TRBD2 (6 bases). The DNA end favors TRBJ2-7, so the J call may be wrong. The CDR3 has 15 residues. CDR1 is SQVTM, CDR2 ANQGSEA, per germline. In DNA, the CDR3 is TGCAGCGTTGAAGTACCGGCTAGCGAAGCCTACGAGCAGTACTTC. This sequence encodes CSVEVPASEAYEQYF.

This clone was seen a few times. This chain connects TRBV5-6 to TRBJ2-1; the D is unclear. Trimming removed 4 bases at V and 7 bases at J, with 15 bases between. The CDR3 extends over 14 amino acids. Germline V CDR1 and CDR2: SGHDT, YYEEEE. The CDR3 coding sequence is TGTGCCAGCAGCCTGACCGGCCAAGGGAATGAGCAGTTCTTC. It encodes CASSLTGQGNEQFF.

The rearrangement joins TRBV19 to TRBJ2-5; 9 positions match TRBD2. Germline V gene lookup returns CDR1 LNHDA and CDR2 SQIVND (reference sequence). The V and J ends lost 5 bases and 3 bases, in that order; junction bases with no gene match: 16. This CDR3 contains 18 residues. CDR3 DNA: TGTGCCAGTAGTCCAACACAGACCGGGACTAGCAGTAAAGAGACCCAGTACTTC. Its translation is CASSPTQTGTSSKETQYF.

Comment on this clone: The junction departs from the called germline gene at one end, perhaps through a read error. The chain carries TRBV7-4 and TRBJ2-7; 7 bases map to TRBD2. CDR3 length: 15 residues. Germline-derived CDR1 and CDR2 are SGHVT and SQSDAQ. For the CDR3, the DNA is TGTGCCAGCAGCCGAGAAAGTAGAGGGGACTACGAGCAGTGCTTC. Encoded protein: CASSRESRGDYEQCF.

The chain is built from TRBV5-1 and TRBJ1-6; D possibly corresponds to TRBD1 (6 bases). Trimming took off 1 base at V and 0 bases at J, with 14 bases between the two ends. Germline values: CDR1 SGHRS, CDR2 YFSETQ. This CDR3 has 18 residues. As DNA, the CDR3 is TGCGCCAGCAGCTTGATTAGTACAGGGAGCTCCTATAATTCACCCCTCCACTTT. As protein: CASSLISTGSSYNSPLHF.